The 8 T cell receptor beta chains below come from one sample, sequenced in a study of blood T cell repertoires in COVID-19. Only in-frame clones appear in the TCRdb table, and some are missing; sequencing was by immunoSEQ multiplex PCR. The sample has roughly 120,000 clones; about 84% are singletons. Sequenced input: peripheral blood. These receptors came from a human donor in a cohort sampled during active COVID-19.

The chain employs TRBV7-9 and TRBJ1-6; TRBD1 aligns across 7 bases. V dropped 2 bases and J dropped 8; count of bases not matched to a gene: 15. Germline values: CDR1 SEHNR, CDR2 FQNEAQ (reference sequence). The CDR3 is 18 residues long. The CDR3 loop reads CASSLTPHETGKDSPLHF. The CDR3 region has the DNA TGTGCCAGCAGCTTAACCCCCCACGAGACAGGGAAGGATTCACCCCTCCACTTT.

J is TRBJ2-2 and V is TRBV7-2, with a possible D match to TRBD1 (6 bases). Trimming pared 1 base from V and 6 bases from J, leaving 24 bases between. This CDR3 comprises 19 residues. CDR1 and CDR2 (germline): SGHTA, FQGNSA. The CDR3 sequence is CASSLVPGDTSTRAGELFF. DNA for the CDR3: TGTGCCAGCAGCTTAGTACCTGGGGACACATCAACCCGCGCCGGGGAGCTGTTTTTT.

The chain employs TRBV30 and TRBJ2-2; TRBD1 aligns across 8 bases. The germline CDR1 and CDR2 sequences are GTSNPN and SVGIG (reference sequence). J was trimmed by 4 bases and V by 8 bases; bases with no gene match: 9. CDR3 size: 14 residues. The CDR3 DNA reads as TGTGCCGGACAGGGAGTGGTTGTCACCGGGGAGCTGTTTTTT. Its translation: CAGQGVVVTGELFF.

This chain connects TRBV7-2 to TRBJ2-5, with a tentative D call TRBD2 (5 bases). Trimming removed 1 base from V and 1 base from J, with 16 bases in between. In germline, CDR1 is SGHTA, CDR2 FQGNSA. The CDR3 loop spans 17 amino acids. The CDR3 spells CASSLDAREWGQETQYF. The CDR3 bases are TGTGCCAGCAGCTTAGATGCCCGGGAATGGGGCCAAGAGACCCAGTACTTC. The full variable domain, in which reference TRBV7-2 and TRBJ2-5 provide the parts outside the CDR3, is GAGVSQSPSNKVTEKGKDVELRCDPISGHTALYWYRQSLGQGLEFLIYFQGNSAPDKSGLPSDRFSAERTGGSVSTLTIQRTQQEDSAVYLCASSLDAREWGQETQYFGPGTRLLVL.

The chain combines TRBV9 with TRBJ2-7, with TRBD1 matching over 11 bases. Germline V gene sequence: CDR1 SGDLS, CDR2 YYNGEE. CDR3 length: 15 residues. V lost 2 bases to trimming and J lost 3 bases; unmatched junction nucleotides: 4. DNA for the CDR3: TGTGCCAGCAGCGTGACCGGGACAGGGGGCTACGAGCAGTACTTC. Encoded protein: CASSVTGTGGYEQYF.

The V gene is TRBV4-1, the J gene TRBJ1-1, with D tentatively TRBD1 (6 bases). The germline gives CDR1 MGHRA, CDR2 YSYEKL. The CDR3 has 15 amino acids. V shed 2 bases and J shed 2 bases, with 12 bases lying between them. This chain's CDR3 is CASSQNREINTEAFF. CDR3 nucleotide sequence: TGCGCCAGCAGCCAAAACAGGGAAATAAACACTGAAGCTTTCTTT.

The rearrangement joins TRBV18 to TRBJ2-2; the match to TRBD2 covers 14 bases. This CDR3 comprises 18 residues. Germline V CDR1 and CDR2: KGHSH, LQKENI. Germline trimming cut 3 bases from V and 4 bases from J; bases unmatched to any gene: 7. The CDR3, as DNA: TGTGCCAGCTCACCTACTGGGACTAGCGGGAGTCTCACCGGGGAGCTGTTTTTT. This translates into CASSPTGTSGSLTGELFF.

V is TRBV9 and J is TRBJ2-3; 11 bases align to TRBD2. The J segment lost 4 bases and the V segment lost 4 bases, leaving 8 bases of the junction unmatched. The CDR3 has 16 amino acids. Germline CDR1 reads SGDLS; CDR2 reads YYNGEE. Here the CDR3 DNA reads TGTGCCAGCAGCCCCCCCCTAGCGGGAGGCGCAGATACGCAGTATTTT. This translates into CASSPPLAGGADTQYF.